A single sample is the source of the 15 T cell receptor beta chains below, sequenced in a study of vaccination and CD4 T cells after COVID-19. The study sequenced cultured CD4+ T cell DNA using the Oncomine TCR Beta short-read assay. MiXCR was run by TCRdb on the PCR reads, yielding one entry per CDR3 protein. The data hold fewer than 25,000 distinct CDR3 sequences, with 38% observed a single time. Treatment denoted: approximately nine-day PBMC culture with coronavirus spike peptide pools or control peptides (ViraFEST assay). The antigens these receptors bind are not known. Source: CD4+ T cells from blood, cultured in vitro, taken before SARS-CoV-2 vaccination. These receptors all stem from a human donor who received a COVID-19 vaccine.

This clonotype occurred once. The chain combines TRBV29-1 with TRBJ1-1; no definite D call. CDR1 and CDR2 (germline): SQVTM, ANQGSEA. The CDR3 runs to 12 residues. Trimming stripped 0 bases from V and 8 bases from J, with 10 bases between. In nucleotides, the CDR3 is TGCAGCGTTGAAGAGGGCGGTGGGGAAGCTTTCTTT. Residues: CSVEEGGGEAFF.

The rearrangement uses TRBV20-1 and TRBJ1-1; TRBD1 might be the D (5 bases). This CDR3 has 15 amino acids. The V end lost 3 bases, the J end lost 1 base, and 15 bases lay between the germline ends. CDR1 and CDR2 (germline): DFQATT, SNEGSKA (reference sequence). The CDR3 reads CSASGPGGENTEAFF. CDR3 nucleotides: TGCAGTGCTAGTGGCCCCGGGGGTGAGAACACTGAAGCTTTCTTT.

This clonotype was counted between two and nine times. This chain connects TRBV25-1 to TRBJ2-5; weak D call: TRBD2 (5 bases). Trimming took 4 bases from V and 0 from J, leaving 9 bases between them. Germline lookup yields CDR1 MGHDK and CDR2 SYGVNS. The CDR3 sequence is 14 residues long. The CDR3 nucleotides are TGTGCCAGCAGTGCCCCGGGAAACCAAGAGACCCAGTACTTC. Amino acid sequence: CASSAPGNQETQYF.

This clonotype was counted a few times. The gene calls are TRBV15 and TRBJ2-5, with 9 bases aligning to TRBD2. The V gene end was trimmed by 0 bases and the J gene end by 3 bases; junction bases not matched to a gene: 2. The V gene's germline CDR1 is LNHNV and CDR2 YYDKDF (reference sequence). CDR3 length equals 15 residues. CDR3: CATSRDPSGEETQYF. Written as DNA, the CDR3 is TGTGCCACCAGCAGAGATCCTAGCGGGGAAGAGACCCAGTACTTC.

The chain employs TRBV19 and TRBJ2-1; possible D gene TRBD2, 5 bases. Trimming left V 7 bases short and J 8 bases short, with 21 bases between. CDR1 and CDR2 (germline): LNHDA, SQIVND (reference sequence). This CDR3 is built from 15 residues. The CDR3 loop reads CASIPSASSIDEQFF. CDR3 sequence (DNA): TGTGCCAGTATCCCGTCGGCTAGCTCGATCGATGAGCAGTTCTTC. Together with reference TRBV19 and TRBJ2-1, the CDR3 gives the full variable domain: DGGITQSPKYLFRKEGQNVTLSCEQNLNHDAMYWYRQDPGQGLRLIYYSQIVNDFQKGDIAEGYSVSREKKESFPLTVTSAQKNPTAFYLCASIPSASSIDEQFFGPGTRLTVL.

This clonotype turned up a few times. The chain has TRBV10-3 and TRBJ1-5, with D perhaps TRBD1 (5 bases). V was trimmed by 10 bases and J by 0 bases, leaving 16 bases between them. CDR1 and CDR2 from the germline V gene are ENHRY and SYGVKD. This CDR3 region has 15 residues. In nucleotides, the CDR3 is TGTGCCAGTCGCGGCGGGACCTATAGCAATCAGCCCCAGCATTTT. Protein product: CASRGGTYSNQPQHF.

This clonotype was detected a few times. The junction departs from the called germline gene at one end, perhaps through a read error. CDR3 sequence: CASSLELGQGMVLDF. CDR3 bases: TGTGCCAGCAGCCTTGAATTGGGACAGGGAATGGTTCTTGACTTC. This chain connects TRBV6-1 to TRBJ1-2, with 9 bases matching TRBD1. CDR1 and CDR2 from the germline V gene are MNHNS and SASEGT. This CDR3 has 15 amino acids.

This sequence joins TRBV7-3 and TRBJ2-3; TRBD2 matches 9 bases. CDR3 length: 16 residues. Germline V gene lookup returns CDR1 SGHTA and CDR2 FQGTGA. V was clipped by 2 bases and J by 2 bases; unmatched bases: 5. The CDR3 spells CASSLGTSPHTDTQYF. DNA for the CDR3: TGTGCCAGCAGCTTAGGGACTAGCCCACACACAGATACGCAGTATTTT.

J is TRBJ2-5 and V is TRBV20-1; D is possibly TRBD1 or TRBD2 (6 bases each). This CDR3 has 14 residues. Per the germline V gene, CDR1 is DFQATT and CDR2 is SNEGSKA (reference sequence). The V end lost 5 bases, the J end lost 3 bases, and 16 bases lay between the germline ends. The CDR3 DNA sequence: TGCAGTGCTGAAAACCGGGGGCGGGAAGAGACCCAGTACTTC. This gives the protein CSAENRGREETQYF.

This clonotype is termed large (0.1 to 1%). V is TRBV2 and J is TRBJ1-3; TRBD1 is a possible D gene (5 bases). The germline V gene has CDR1 SNHLY and CDR2 FYNNEI. This CDR3 is 16 amino acids long. Trimming left V 6 bases short and J 0 bases short, with 15 bases between. The CDR3 DNA reads TGTGCCAGCAGCCTATTCGGGGGTAGCTCTGGAAACACCATATATTTT. Its protein product is CASSLFGGSSGNTIYF.

The chain joins TRBV5-4 to TRBJ1-1, with 7 positions matching TRBD1. Germline-derived CDR1 and CDR2 are SGHNT and YYREEE (reference sequence). After removal of 1 base from V and 6 bases from J, the junction contained 6 bases not matched to a gene. The CDR3 totals 14 residues. The CDR3 here is CASSLTGVGAEAFF. In nucleotides, the CDR3 is TGTGCCAGCAGCTTGACAGGGGTGGGGGCTGAAGCTTTCTTT. Using reference TRBV5-4 and TRBJ1-1 for the parts outside the CDR3, the full variable domain is ETGVTQSPTHLIKTRGQQVTLRCSSQSGHNTVSWYQQALGQGPQFIFQYYREEENGRGNFPPRFSGLQFPNYSSELNVNALELDDSALYLCASSLTGVGAEAFFGQGTRLTVV.

This clonotype was observed a few times. This chain joins TRBV27 and TRBJ2-1, with 13 bases matching TRBD2. The CDR3 sequence is 18 residues long. CDR1 is MNHEY, CDR2 SMNVEV, per germline (reference sequence). The J segment lost 5 bases and the V segment lost 5 bases, leaving 12 bases of the junction unmatched. The CDR3 region is CASSLGLAGDLGHNEQFF. The CDR3 DNA is TGTGCCAGCAGTCTCGGACTAGCGGGGGACCTCGGGCACAATGAGCAGTTCTTC.

This clonotype has more than one count but fewer than ten. CDR3 protein: CASVLGPPYEQYF. Here the CDR3 DNA reads TGTGCCAGCGTCTTGGGACCTCCCTACGAGCAGTACTTC. The rearrangement joins TRBV7-9 to TRBJ2-7; perhaps D is TRBD1 or TRBD2 (5 bases each). The V gene's germline CDR1 is SEHNR and CDR2 FQNEAQ (reference sequence). The V end lost 8 bases, the J end lost 2 bases, and 13 bases lay between the germline ends. CDR3 length: 13 residues.

The chain links TRBV5-1 to TRBJ2-2; 7 nucleotides align to TRBD2. J lost 6 bases, V lost 2 bases, and 4 bases had no gene match. CDR3 length: 14 residues. CDR1 is SGHRS, CDR2 YFSETQ, per germline. The CDR3 region is CASSFASGAGELFF. CDR3 coding DNA: TGCGCCAGCAGCTTTGCTAGCGGAGCCGGGGAGCTGTTTTTT.

V usage is TRBV5-1 and J usage is TRBJ2-2; D gene unclear. Trimming shortened V by 1 base and J by 0 bases, and 10 bases separated the two germline ends. CDR1 and CDR2 from the germline V gene are SGHRS and YFSETQ. The CDR3 is 16 residues long. CDR3 bases: TGCGCCAGCAGCTTGTTAACTGCATCGAACACCGGGGAGCTGTTTTTT. Its translation: CASSLLTASNTGELFF.